This note documents a single T cell receptor beta chain sequence. As yet, its antigen is unknown. One junction end disagrees with the germline gene, perhaps due to a read error. The germline gives CDR1 MNHNS, CDR2 SASEGT. This CDR3 is built from 14 residues. This sample stems from a study of beta chain features in type 1 diabetes. Study-wide background: All samples combined gave about 100 million sorted cells for examination.

Whole-study results and caveats: Type 1 diabetes patients had moderately but significantly shorter TCRB CDR3s in all four CD4+ subsets. A closer apparent resemblance between naive, central memory and Treg TCRB repertoires was seen in patients than in healthy donors.

Reverse transcribing all isolated RNA meant expressed TCRB transcripts were sequenced. The average output of naive, central memory and regulatory T cell samples was approximately 3.7 million reads. Profiled with immunoSEQ multiplex PCR; TCRdb holds only in-frame clones, not every one. The table has 100,000 to 150,000 clones, 17% seen once. The chain recombines TRBV6-1 with TRBJ2-5, with D uncertain. The TCR originated in a man aged 18 to 30 with type 1 diabetes. Sequences were obtained from central memory CD4+ T cells from blood. CDR3 DNA: TGTGCCATCAGTGGGGAATTTCAAGGAGAGACCCAGTACTTC. Encoded protein: CAISGEFQGETQYF.